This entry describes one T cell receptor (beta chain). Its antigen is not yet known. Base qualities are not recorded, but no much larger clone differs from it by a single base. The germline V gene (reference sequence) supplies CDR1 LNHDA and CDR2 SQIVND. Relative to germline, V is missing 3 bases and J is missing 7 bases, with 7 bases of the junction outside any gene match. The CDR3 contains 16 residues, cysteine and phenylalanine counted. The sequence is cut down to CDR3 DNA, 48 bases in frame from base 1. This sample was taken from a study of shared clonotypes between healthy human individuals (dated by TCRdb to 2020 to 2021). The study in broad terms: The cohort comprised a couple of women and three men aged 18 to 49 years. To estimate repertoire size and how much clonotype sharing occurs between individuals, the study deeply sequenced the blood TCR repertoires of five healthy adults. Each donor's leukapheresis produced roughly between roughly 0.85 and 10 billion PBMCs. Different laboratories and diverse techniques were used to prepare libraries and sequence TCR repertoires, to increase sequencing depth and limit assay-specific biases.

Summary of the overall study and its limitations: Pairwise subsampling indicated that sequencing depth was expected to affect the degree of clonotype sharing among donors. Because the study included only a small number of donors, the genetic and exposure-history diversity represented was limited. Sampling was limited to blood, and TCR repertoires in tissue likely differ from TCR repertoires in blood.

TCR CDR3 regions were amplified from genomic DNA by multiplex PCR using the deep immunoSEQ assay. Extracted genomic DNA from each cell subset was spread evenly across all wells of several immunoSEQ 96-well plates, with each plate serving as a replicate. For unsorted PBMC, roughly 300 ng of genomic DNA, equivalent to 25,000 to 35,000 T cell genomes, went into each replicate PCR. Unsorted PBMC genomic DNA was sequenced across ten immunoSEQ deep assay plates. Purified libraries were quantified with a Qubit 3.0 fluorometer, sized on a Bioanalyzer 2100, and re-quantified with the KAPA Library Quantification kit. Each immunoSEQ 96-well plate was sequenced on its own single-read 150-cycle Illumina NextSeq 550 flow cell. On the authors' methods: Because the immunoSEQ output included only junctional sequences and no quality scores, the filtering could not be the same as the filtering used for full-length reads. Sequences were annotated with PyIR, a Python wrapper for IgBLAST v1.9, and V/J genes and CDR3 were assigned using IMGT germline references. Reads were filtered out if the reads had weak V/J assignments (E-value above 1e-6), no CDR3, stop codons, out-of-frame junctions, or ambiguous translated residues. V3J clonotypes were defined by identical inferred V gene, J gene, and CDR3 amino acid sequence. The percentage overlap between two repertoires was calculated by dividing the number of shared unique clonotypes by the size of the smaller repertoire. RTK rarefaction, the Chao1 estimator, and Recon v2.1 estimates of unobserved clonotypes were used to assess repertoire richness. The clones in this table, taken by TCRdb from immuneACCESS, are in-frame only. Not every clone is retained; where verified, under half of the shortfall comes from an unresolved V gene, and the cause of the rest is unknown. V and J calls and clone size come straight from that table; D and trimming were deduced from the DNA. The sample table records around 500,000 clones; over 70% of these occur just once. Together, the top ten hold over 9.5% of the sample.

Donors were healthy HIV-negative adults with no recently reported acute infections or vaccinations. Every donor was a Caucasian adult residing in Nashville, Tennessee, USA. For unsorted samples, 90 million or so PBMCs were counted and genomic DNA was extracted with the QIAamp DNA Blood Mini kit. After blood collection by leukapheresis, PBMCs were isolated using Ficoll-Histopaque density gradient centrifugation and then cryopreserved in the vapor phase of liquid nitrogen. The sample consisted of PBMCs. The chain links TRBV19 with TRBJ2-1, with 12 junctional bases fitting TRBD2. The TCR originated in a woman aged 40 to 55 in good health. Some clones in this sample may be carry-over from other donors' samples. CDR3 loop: CASSMGLAGGQNEQFF. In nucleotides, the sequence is TGTGCCAGTAGTATGGGGCTAGCGGGAGGGCAAAATGAGCAGTTCTTC.